Shown below are 17 T cell receptor beta chains from a single sample sequenced in a study of T cells in localized non-small cell lung cancer. Profiling relied on immunoSEQ multiplex PCR, and the TCRdb table lists in-frame clones only, not all of them. The table records about 40,000 clones, approximately 86% of them present only once. The sequenced sample was peripheral blood, obtained before any cancer treatment. The receptors here all came from a man between 18 and 49 years old with stage I lung adenocarcinoma.

CDR3 amino acids: CASSLFRTGGGYTF. In DNA form, the CDR3 reads TGTGCCAGCAGCTTATTCCGGACAGGGGGCGGCTACACCTTC. This chain joins TRBV7-2 and TRBJ1-2, with 11 positions matching TRBD1. This CDR3 is 14 amino acids long. Germline V gives CDR1 SGHTA, CDR2 FQGNSA. After removal of 2 bases from V and 8 bases from J, the junction contained 4 bases not matched to a gene.

The chain links TRBV5-6 to TRBJ2-2; 7 bases align to TRBD1. Germline V gene sequence: CDR1 SGHDT, CDR2 YYEEEE. The trim removed 0 bases at V and 3 bases at J, leaving 2 bases unmatched. The CDR3 runs 15 residues. The CDR3 is CASSLGGGYTGELFF. In DNA, the CDR3 is TGTGCCAGCAGCTTGGGAGGGGGCTACACCGGGGAGCTGTTTTTT.

The V gene is TRBV6-5, the J gene TRBJ2-3, with TRBD2 as a possible D gene (6 bases). V was clipped by 5 bases and J by 1 base, with 13 bases between them. Germline V CDR1 and CDR2: MNHEY, SVGAGI. CDR3 length: 15 residues. CDR3 loop: CASSKEPGGTDTQYF. The CDR3 nucleotides read TGTGCCAGCAGTAAGGAGCCGGGGGGCACAGATACGCAGTATTTT.

V gene TRBV4-1 combines with J gene TRBJ1-2; TRBD1 matches at 11 bases. V lost 1 base and J lost 5; bases outside the gene matches: 3. Germline CDR1 and CDR2: MGHRA and YSYEKL. The CDR3 consists of 15 residues. The chain's CDR3 is CASSQGTGGAYGYTF. CDR3 nucleotide sequence: TGCGCCAGCAGCCAAGGGACAGGGGGCGCGTATGGCTACACCTTC.

This chain joins TRBV7-2 and TRBJ2-7; 7 nucleotides agree with TRBD1. Germline CDR1 and CDR2: SGHTA and FQGNSA. This CDR3 comprises 14 residues. V dropped 5 bases and J dropped 0; count of bases not matched to a gene: 4. CDR3 DNA: TGTGCCAGCAGCCGCAGGGGGAGCTCCTACGAGCAGTACTTC. Encoded protein: CASSRRGSSYEQYF.

This clone turned up a few times. The genes are TRBV10-3 and TRBJ1-6; D call uncertain. Deletions cut 2 bases from V and 8 bases from J, with 10 bases between. The length of the CDR3 is 14 residues. CDR1 is ENHRY, CDR2 SYGVKD, per germline. CDR3 sequence: CAISEGSRDSPLHF. The CDR3 DNA reads TGTGCCATCAGTGAGGGTAGCCGGGATTCACCCCTCCACTTT.

The CDR3 coding sequence is TGTGCCAGCAGTGACTCCAGGGGGGCTGAAGCTTTCTTT. Translated: CASSDSRGAEAFF. The chain carries TRBV6-4 and TRBJ1-1, with 7 bases matching TRBD1. V dropped 0 bases and J dropped 6; count of bases not matched to a gene: 1. This CDR3 has 13 amino acids. Germline CDR1 MRHNA, CDR2 SNTAGT.

This chain connects TRBV2 to TRBJ2-2, with D unresolved. There are 13 residues in the CDR3. Between the trimmed V and J ends, which lost 4 bases and 7 bases, there was a span of 10 bases. Germline V gene data show CDR1 as SNHLY and CDR2 as FYNNEI. CDR3 sequence: CASSGRAGGELFF. The CDR3 DNA reads as TGTGCCAGCAGTGGTCGGGCTGGCGGGGAGCTGTTTTTT.

This sequence joins TRBV4-2 and TRBJ2-5; 15 nucleotides agree with TRBD2. Losses at the gene ends were 4 bases for V and 4 bases for J; bases not matched to a gene: 1. CDR1 and CDR2 (germline): LGHNA, YNFKEQ. This CDR3 comprises 15 residues. CDR3 sequence (DNA): TGTGCCAGCAGCCCGGGACTAGCGGGAGGAGAGACCCAGTACTTC. This sequence encodes CASSPGLAGGETQYF.

The V gene is TRBV4-3, the J gene TRBJ2-3; D is uncertain. The CDR3 runs 16 residues. CDR1 and CDR2 (germline): LGHNA, YSLEER. V lost 0 bases, J lost 2 bases, and 12 bases lay in between. CDR3 sequence: CASSQDLRLTTDTQYF. The CDR3 region has the DNA TGCGCCAGCAGCCAAGATCTAAGGCTTACCACAGATACGCAGTATTTT.

The rearrangement links TRBV7-2 to TRBJ1-4; D possibly corresponds to TRBD1 (5 bases). This CDR3 contains 15 residues. CDR1 SGHTA and CDR2 FQGNSA come from the germline V gene. With 5 bases removed from V and 1 base from J, the gap between germline ends came to 11 bases. CDR3 region: CASSLLDRTNEKLFF. The CDR3 coding sequence is TGTGCCAGCAGCCTGTTAGACAGAACTAATGAAAAACTGTTTTTT.

The rearrangement links TRBV6-6 to TRBJ2-5, with no clear D. V dropped 2 bases and J dropped 0 bases, with 10 bases sitting between them. This CDR3 is 15 amino acids long. Germline lookup yields CDR1 MNHNY and CDR2 SVGAGI (reference sequence). In nucleotides, the CDR3 is TGTGCCAGCAGTTACCGCGGTGGCAACCAAGAGACCCAGTACTTC. This codes for CASSYRGGNQETQYF.

About this clone itself: Other DNA variants within this sample encode the same CDR3. The rearrangement joins TRBV30 to TRBJ1-2, with 7 bases identical to TRBD1. Looked up from germline, CDR1 is GTSNPN and CDR2 is SVGIG (reference sequence). V trimming: 6 bases; J trimming: 5 bases; junction bases outside the gene matches: 9. The CDR3 length is 13 residues. CDR3 loop: CACLRDRPYGYTF. Written as DNA, the CDR3 is TGTGCCTGCCTCCGGGACAGACCTTATGGCTACACCTTC.

The chain is built from TRBV9 and TRBJ2-5; 15 positions match TRBD2. V lost 4 bases to trimming and J lost 5 bases; unmatched junction nucleotides: 6. Germline values: CDR1 SGDLS, CDR2 YYNGEE. CDR3 length: 16 residues. The CDR3 sequence is CASSPWTSGGAETQYF. Here the CDR3 DNA reads TGTGCCAGCAGCCCCTGGACTAGCGGGGGGGCCGAGACCCAGTACTTC.

This rearrangement joins TRBV6-4 to TRBJ1-3, with unresolved D. Germline V lookup: CDR1 MRHNA, CDR2 SNTAGT. This CDR3 is 17 amino acids long. V was clipped by 0 bases and J by 1 base, with 13 bases between them. CDR3 in amino acids: CASSDSGQPLSGNTIYF. The CDR3 DNA is TGTGCCAGCAGTGACTCAGGTCAACCTCTATCTGGAAACACCATATATTTT.

This clone was seen only a few times. V usage is TRBV5-1 and J usage is TRBJ1-2, with 8 bases identical to TRBD1. Germline trimming cut 4 bases from V and 8 bases from J; bases unmatched to any gene: 10. This CDR3 contains 14 residues. Germline lookup yields CDR1 SGHRS and CDR2 YFSETQ. In nucleotides, the CDR3 is TGCGCCAGCAGCCCGGACAGGGAGGGTTTAGGCTACACCTTC. Its protein is CASSPDREGLGYTF.

This chain connects TRBV13 to TRBJ1-2, with 10 bases that match TRBD1. V gave up 4 bases and J gave up 7 bases; unmatched junction bases: 3. The CDR3 length is 13 residues. Germline lookup yields CDR1 PRHDT and CDR2 FYEKMQ (reference sequence). CDR3 sequence (DNA): TGTGCCAGCAGCTACGGACAGGGGGTTGGCTACACCTTC. It codes for CASSYGQGVGYTF. Full variable domain (missing parts from reference TRBV13 and TRBJ1-2): AAGVIQSPRHLIKEKRETATLKCYPIPRHDTVYWYQQGPGQDPQFLISFYEKMQSDKGSIPDRFSAQQFSDYHSELNMSSLELGDSALYFCASSYGQGVGYTFGSGTRLTVV.